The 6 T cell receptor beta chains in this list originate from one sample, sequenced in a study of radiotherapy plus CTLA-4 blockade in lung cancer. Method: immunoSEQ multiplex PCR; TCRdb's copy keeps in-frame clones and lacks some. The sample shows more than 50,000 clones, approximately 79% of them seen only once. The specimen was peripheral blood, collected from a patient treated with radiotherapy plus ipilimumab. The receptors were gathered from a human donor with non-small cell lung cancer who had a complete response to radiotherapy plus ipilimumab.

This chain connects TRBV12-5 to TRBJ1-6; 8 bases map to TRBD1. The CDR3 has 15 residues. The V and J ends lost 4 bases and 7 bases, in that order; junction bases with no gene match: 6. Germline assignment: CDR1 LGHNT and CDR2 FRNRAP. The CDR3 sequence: CASGSSGGRNSPLHF. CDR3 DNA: TGTGCTAGTGGTTCCTCAGGGGGCAGGAATTCACCCCTCCACTTT.

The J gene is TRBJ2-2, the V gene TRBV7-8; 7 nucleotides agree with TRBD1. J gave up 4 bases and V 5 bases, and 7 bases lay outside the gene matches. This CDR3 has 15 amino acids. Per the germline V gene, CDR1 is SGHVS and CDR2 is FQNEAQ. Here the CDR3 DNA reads TGTGCCAGCAGCCCCCGACAGGGTGGCACCGGGGAGCTGTTTTTT. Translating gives CASSPRQGGTGELFF.

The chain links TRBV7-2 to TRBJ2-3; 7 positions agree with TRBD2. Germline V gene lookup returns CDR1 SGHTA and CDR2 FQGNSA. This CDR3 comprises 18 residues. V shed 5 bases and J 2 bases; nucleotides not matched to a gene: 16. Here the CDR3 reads CASSPKEGGPGYTDTQYF. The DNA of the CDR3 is TGTGCCAGCAGCCCAAAGGAGGGAGGGCCGGGTTACACAGATACGCAGTATTTT.

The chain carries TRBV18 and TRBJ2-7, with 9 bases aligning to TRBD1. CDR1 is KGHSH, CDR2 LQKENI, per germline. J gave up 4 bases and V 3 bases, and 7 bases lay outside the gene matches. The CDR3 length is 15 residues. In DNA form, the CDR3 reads TGTGCCAGCTCACCTTACCGGGACAGGGCTTACGAGCAGTACTTC. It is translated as CASSPYRDRAYEQYF.

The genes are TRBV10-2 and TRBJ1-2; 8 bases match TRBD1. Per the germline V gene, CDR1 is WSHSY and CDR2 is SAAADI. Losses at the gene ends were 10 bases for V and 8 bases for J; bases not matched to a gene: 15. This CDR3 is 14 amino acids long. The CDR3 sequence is CATKDAGQGMGYTF. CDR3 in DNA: TGCGCCACCAAAGACGCCGGACAGGGAATGGGCTACACCTTC.

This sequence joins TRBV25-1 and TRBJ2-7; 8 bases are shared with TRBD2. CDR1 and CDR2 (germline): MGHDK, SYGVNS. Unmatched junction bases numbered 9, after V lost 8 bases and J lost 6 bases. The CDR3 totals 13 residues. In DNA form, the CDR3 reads TGTGCCAGCCCCGGGGGGGAACGGGGCGAGCAGTACTTC. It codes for CASPGGERGEQYF.